A single sample gave rise to the 10 T cell receptor beta chains below, sequenced in a study of tumor T cells in aggressive B-cell lymphoma. Sequenced by immunoSEQ multiplex PCR; TCRdb stores in-frame clones only, minus some. The sample includes 2,500 to 3,000 clones, roughly nine tenths of them seen just once. The sequenced sample was tumor tissue. These receptors originate from an adult with diffuse large B cell lymphoma.

This clone was observed a single time. The V call is TRBV18, the J call TRBJ2-7, with 8 positions matching TRBD1. The V gene end was trimmed by 3 bases and the J gene end by 4 bases; junction bases not matched to a gene: 8. The CDR3 sequence is 15 residues long. Germline assignment: CDR1 KGHSH and CDR2 LQKENI. The CDR3 bases are TGTGCCAGCTCACCCTCGACAGGGGTCACGTACGAGCAGTACTTC. Its translation: CASSPSTGVTYEQYF.

V usage is TRBV2 and J usage is TRBJ2-1; 9 bases line up with TRBD2. The CDR3 loop spans 15 amino acids. Per germline, CDR1 SNHLY and CDR2 FYNNEI. After removal of 7 bases from V and 4 bases from J, the junction contained 8 bases not matched to a gene. The CDR3 nucleotides are TGTGCCAGCAAACCCGGGACTAGCCAATACAATGAGCAGTTCTTC. This gives the protein CASKPGTSQYNEQFF.

This clone was picked up one time. The junction and the germline gene differ at one end; a read error may be behind it. Other DNA sequences in the sample encode the same CDR3. The chain is built from TRBV2 and TRBJ1-4; the D gene is possibly TRBD1 (6 bases). The CDR3 contains 14 residues. The V gene's germline CDR1 is SNHLY and CDR2 FYNNEI. CDR3 DNA: TGTGCTAGCAGGGACCGGGGGGGCTGGGAAAAACTGTTTTTT. Protein product: CASRDRGGWEKLFF.

The chain combines TRBV6-5 with TRBJ2-2; 12 bases agree with TRBD1. From germline, CDR1 is MNHEY and CDR2 SVGAGI. The CDR3 sequence is 14 residues long. V was pared by 6 bases and J by 6 bases, with 2 bases of the junction left unmatched. CDR3 sequence (DNA): TGTGCCAGCAGGGGGACAGGGGGCGCCGGGGAGCTGTTTTTT. This codes for CASRGTGGAGELFF.

The chain is built from TRBV5-1 and TRBJ2-3, with 8 nucleotides matching TRBD2. CDR1 and CDR2 from the germline V gene are SGHRS and YFSETQ. The length of the CDR3 is 15 residues. V gave up 4 bases and J gave up 2 bases; unmatched junction bases: 6. In DNA form, the CDR3 reads TGCGCCAGCAGCCCGCGGGGGGACTACACAGATACGCAGTATTTT. This codes for CASSPRGDYTDTQYF.

This clone has just one count. An end of the junction differs from the germline gene, which may be a read error. V and J are TRBV7-7 and TRBJ2-2; 10 bases match TRBD2. The germline V gene has CDR1 SSHAT and CDR2 FNYEAQ (reference sequence). CDR3 length: 16 residues. CDR3 loop: CASSLHSGGLHGELFF. Written as DNA, the CDR3 is TGTGCTAGCAGCCTGCATAGCGGGGGGTTGCACGGGGAGCTGTTTTTT.

CDR3 in DNA: TGTGCCAGCAGCCTACAGGGGCAACCTTTCTACGAGCAGTACTTC. Its protein product is CASSLQGQPFYEQYF. The chain carries TRBV27 and TRBJ2-5; 7 positions agree with TRBD1. TRBJ2-7 explains the end of the DNA better; the J call may be wrong. Germline values: CDR1 MNHEY, CDR2 SMNVEV (reference sequence). The CDR3 is 15 amino acids.

The rearrangement joins TRBV14 to TRBJ1-1; D unresolved. The CDR3 extends over 15 amino acids. The germline V gene has CDR1 SGHDN and CDR2 FVKESK. V was shortened by 0 bases and J by 2 bases, with 10 bases between the two germline ends. The CDR3 nucleotides are TGTGCCAGCAGCCAAGACGCGCCTTTTAACACTGAAGCTTTCTTT. This gives the protein CASSQDAPFNTEAFF.

The rearrangement uses TRBV7-2 and TRBJ1-2; D possibly corresponds to TRBD1 (6 bases). The CDR3 contains 12 residues. Trimming took 3 bases from V and 8 from J, leaving 10 bases between them. Germline-derived CDR1 and CDR2 are SGHTA and FQGNSA. CDR3 DNA sequence: TGTGCCAGCAGCTTTGGACAGTTAGGCTACACCTTC. Its protein product is CASSFGQLGYTF.

The chain joins TRBV5-1 to TRBJ1-2; D not resolved. The CDR3 is 14 amino acids. CDR1 is SGHRS and CDR2 is YFSETQ in the germline V gene. V was pared by 2 bases and J by 1 base, with 9 bases between. The CDR3, as DNA: TGCGCCAGCAGCTTAGGAGGAGTTAACTATGGCTACACCTTC. Its translation is CASSLGGVNYGYTF.